The TCR beta chain under discussion was sequenced for a study of T cell responses to AZD1222 COVID-19 vaccine. General study findings and limits: In a largely white British group with more females than males, clonal diversity was possibly underestimated. AZD1222 recipients seropositive at baseline numbered only six.

Researchers grouped second doses given at about 4 or about 12 weeks into one pool. This clone came up once. The antigen remains unidentified. Clones were read by immunoSEQ multiplex PCR, and TCRdb kept only the in-frame ones, dropping some. Altogether approximately 150,000 clones are present, about 92% being singletons, with the ten largest covering 0.9% to 1.2%. The CDR3 contains 14 residues. The V end lost 6 bases, the J end lost 6 bases, and 14 bases lay between the germline ends. Germline V lookup: CDR1 MNHEY, CDR2 SVGAGI. The chain links TRBV6-5 to TRBJ1-4; D remains ambiguous. The TCR was taken from an adult who received the AZD1222 COVID-19 vaccine. The sequencing used peripheral blood, collected 28 days after the second AZD1222 dose. The DNA for the CDR3 is TGTGCCAGCAGCCGTGACCCTGGGGATGAAAAACTGTTTTTT. Translation: CASSRDPGDEKLFF.